This passage covers 2 T cell receptor beta chains from one sample sequenced in a study of T cell repertoires in cytomegalovirus infection. TCRdb ran MiXCR on the reads and lists one entry per CDR3 protein. The sample holds approximately 250,000 distinct CDR3 sequences; 6.5% are singletons and the top ten take roughly 6.5%. The sequencing sample was made of PBMCs. Every receptor here comes from a human donor in good health (CMV status not recorded). Some clones in this sample may be carry-over from other donors' samples.

This clonotype showed up many times. The genes are TRBV6-1 and TRBJ2-1; no reliable D call. The CDR3 loop spans 11 amino acids. Germline V lookup: CDR1 MNHNS, CDR2 SASEGT. Trimming took 0 bases from V and 12 from J, leaving 6 bases between them. CDR3 sequence: CASSEAPVQFF. DNA of the CDR3: TGTGCCAGCAGTGAAGCTCCGGTGCAGTTCTTC.

The sample holds many counts of this clonotype. The rearrangement joins TRBV7-2 to TRBJ2-7; TRBD1 agrees at 7 bases. V shed 6 bases and J 3 bases; nucleotides not matched to a gene: 8. The germline CDR1 and CDR2 sequences are SGHTA and FQGNSA. This CDR3 is 14 amino acids long. In nucleotides, the CDR3 is TGTGCCAGCAGACCCGACAGGGCAAACTACGAGCAGTACTTC. It is translated as CASRPDRANYEQYF.